This TCR beta chain was obtained from a study of breast tumors, draining lymph nodes, adjacent tissues. Points from the study as a whole: That most tumor T cells come from lymph nodes remained unproven. Tumors had less TCR diversity than lymph nodes, more than nontumor tissue. Luminal-like breast cancer showed significantly greater tumor-nontumor repertoire similarity than basal-like breast cancer did. Findings are consistent with lymph node origin and intratumoral expansion of most tumor T cells.

TCRdb recomputed calls from the multiplex PCR reads with MiXCR, one row per CDR3 protein. This sample yields around 290,000 distinct CDR3 sequences, of which roughly 30% are seen a single time; over 0.95% belongs to the top ten. This CDR3 comprises 15 residues. Trimming cost V 5 bases and J 8 bases, with 20 bases left between them. Per the germline V gene, CDR1 is SEHNR and CDR2 is FQNEAQ (reference sequence). Axillary draining lymph nodes of breast cancer patients supplied the node samples. In the case of this clonotype: Its antigen is unidentified.

This sequence originates from a female donor with breast cancer. Some clones in this sample may be carry-over from other donors' samples. Sequencing was carried out using axillary lymph node tissue. This sequence joins TRBV7-9 and TRBJ2-3; D possibly corresponds to TRBD2 (6 bases). CDR3 nucleotide sequence: TGTGCCAGCAGCCCCCGAATGAACACCGGGGGTACGCAGTATTTT. This encodes CASSPRMNTGGTQYF. The full variable domain, with the rest looked up from reference TRBV7-9 and TRBJ2-3, is DTGVSQNPRHKITKRGQNVTFRCDPISEHNRLYWYRQTLGQGPEFLTYFQNEAQLEKSRLLSDRFSAERPKGSFSTLEIQRTEQGDSAMYLCASSPRMNTGGTQYFGPGTRLTVL.